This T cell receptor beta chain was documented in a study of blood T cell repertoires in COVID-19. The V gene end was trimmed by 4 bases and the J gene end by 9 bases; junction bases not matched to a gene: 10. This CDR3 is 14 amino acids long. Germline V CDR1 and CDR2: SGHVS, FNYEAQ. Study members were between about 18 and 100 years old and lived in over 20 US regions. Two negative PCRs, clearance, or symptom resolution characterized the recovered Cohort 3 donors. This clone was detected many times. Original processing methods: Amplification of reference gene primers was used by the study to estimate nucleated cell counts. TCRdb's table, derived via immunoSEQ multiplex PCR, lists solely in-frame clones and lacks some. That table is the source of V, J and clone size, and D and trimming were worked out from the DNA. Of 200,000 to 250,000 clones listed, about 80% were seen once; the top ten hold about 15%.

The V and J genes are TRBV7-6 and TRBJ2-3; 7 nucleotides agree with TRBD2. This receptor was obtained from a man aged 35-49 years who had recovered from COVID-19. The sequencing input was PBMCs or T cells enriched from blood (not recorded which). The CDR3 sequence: CASSSQWTSRTQYF. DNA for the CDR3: TGTGCCAGCAGCTCCCAATGGACTAGTCGGACGCAGTATTTT.